This TCR beta chain was observed in a study of T cell repertoires in cytomegalovirus infection. TCRdb re-analysed the reads in MiXCR, keeping a single row per CDR3 protein. In the table there are some 800,000 distinct CDR3 sequences, approximately 29% of which are singletons. The CDR3 is 16 amino acids. V shed 7 bases, J shed 0 bases, and the junction held 10 bases outside the gene matches. Germline assignment: CDR1 MDHEN and CDR2 SYDVKM. Worth noting for this clonotype: Its antigen is as yet unknown.

The chain has TRBV28 and TRBJ1-1, with 8 positions matching TRBD1. The source of this sequence is a human donor in good health (CMV status not recorded). Some clones in this sample may be carry-over from other donors' samples. Sample: cultured CD8+ T cells from PBMCs, taken from culture after CMV antigen stimulation. The CDR3 loop reads CASTPQGAGVNTEAFF. In DNA form, the CDR3 reads TGTGCCAGCACTCCTCAGGGGGCTGGTGTGAACACTGAAGCTTTCTTT.